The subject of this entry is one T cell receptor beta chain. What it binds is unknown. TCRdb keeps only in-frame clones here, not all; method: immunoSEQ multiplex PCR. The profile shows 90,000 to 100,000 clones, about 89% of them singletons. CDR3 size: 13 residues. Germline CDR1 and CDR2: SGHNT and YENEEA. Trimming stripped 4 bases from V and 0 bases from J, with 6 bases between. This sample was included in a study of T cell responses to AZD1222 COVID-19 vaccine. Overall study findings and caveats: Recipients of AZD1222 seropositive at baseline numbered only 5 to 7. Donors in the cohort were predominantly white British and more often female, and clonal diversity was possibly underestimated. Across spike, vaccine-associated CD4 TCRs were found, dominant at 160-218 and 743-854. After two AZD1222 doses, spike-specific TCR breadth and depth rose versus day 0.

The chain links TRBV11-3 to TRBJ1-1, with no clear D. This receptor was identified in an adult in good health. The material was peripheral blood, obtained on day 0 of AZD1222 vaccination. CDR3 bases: TGTGCCAGCAGCTCGAAAATGAACACTGAAGCTTTCTTT. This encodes CASSSKMNTEAFF.